Shown below are 19 T cell receptor beta chains from a single sample sequenced in a study of CD8 T cells in ankylosing spondylitis (dated by TCRdb to 2016 to 2017). The library was generated by 5' RACE. Data came from an Illumina HiSeq 2500. In-frame beta chains were kept once TCRdb had trimmed the public reads at Q25 with fastp and called clones with MiXCR. Rows are unified per CDR3 protein, each entry keeping the most common DNA and genes. Recorded for this sample are under 250,000 distinct CDR3 sequences; 5.5% to 7.5% of them occurred a single time. Approximately 15% of the sample rests with the top ten. The study at large found these results: A TCR beta motif made up of eight or nine highly homologous amino acid variants appeared to be characteristic of blood from ankylosing spondylitis patients.

For these receptors, no antigen is known. The sequencing sample was made of blood, either unsorted or a sorted T cell fraction (not recorded which). The receptors here all came from a male donor with ankylosing spondylitis.

This clonotype was observed many times. The rearrangement uses TRBV4-3 and TRBJ1-6; no firm D call. V was trimmed by 2 bases and J by 6 bases, leaving 8 bases between them. The CDR3 consists of 14 residues. Per the germline V gene, CDR1 is LGHNA and CDR2 is YSLEER. The CDR3 spells CASSQFGSNSPLHF. The CDR3 bases are TGCGCCAGCAGCCAATTCGGATCTAATTCACCCCTCCACTTT.

This clonotype was seen a few times. This chain connects TRBV20-1 to TRBJ1-1; D is possibly TRBD1 (5 bases). V was shortened by 6 bases and J by 2 bases, with 19 bases between the two germline ends. Germline-derived CDR1 and CDR2 are DFQATT and SNEGSKA (reference sequence). There are 15 residues in the CDR3. The CDR3 DNA sequence: TGCAGTGCAACCCTTATCCCCAGGGTAAACACTGAAGCTTTCTTT. Translation gives CSATLIPRVNTEAFF.

This clonotype showed up many times. The CDR3: CSVRFVGVEAFF. The CDR3 DNA sequence: TGCAGCGTTCGTTTTGTGGGTGTTGAAGCTTTCTTT. The rearrangement joins TRBV29-1 to TRBJ1-1; D unresolved. The CDR3 totals 12 residues. Trimming shortened V by 5 bases and J by 7 bases, and 14 bases separated the two germline ends. Germline CDR1 is SQVTM and CDR2 is ANQGSEA.

This clonotype was detected many times. The gene calls are TRBV18 and TRBJ1-1; 8 bases match TRBD1. With 4 bases clipped from V and 0 bases from J, the junction kept 4 bases outside the gene matches. The CDR3 is made up of 15 amino acids. The V gene's germline CDR1 is KGHSH and CDR2 LQKENI. In DNA, the CDR3 is TGTGCCAGCTCACAATTGACAGGGGTGAACACTGAAGCTTTCTTT. It codes for CASSQLTGVNTEAFF.

This clonotype has ten or more counts. The chain joins TRBV4-3 to TRBJ2-4; the D call may be TRBD1 or TRBD2 (5 bases each). The CDR3 length is 16 residues. Germline CDR1 is LGHNA and CDR2 is YSLEER. V lost 0 bases and J lost 4, with 13 bases in between. The CDR3 sequence: CASSQERHGAKNIQYF. The DNA for the CDR3 is TGCGCCAGCAGCCAAGAAAGGCACGGGGCTAAAAACATTCAGTACTTC.

This clonotype was detected ten times or more. The chain links TRBV6-2 or TRBV6-3 to TRBJ2-7; the D is unclear. Germline lookup yields CDR1 MNHEY and CDR2 SVGEGT. Trimming shortened V by 2 bases and J by 1 base, and 6 bases separated the two germline ends. The CDR3 runs 13 residues. CDR3 nucleotides: TGTGCCAGCAGTTACCTGGGTTCCTACGAGCAGTACTTC. This sequence encodes CASSYLGSYEQYF.

The rearrangement joins TRBV3-1 to TRBJ2-7; no reliable D call. Germline-derived CDR1 and CDR2 are LGHDT and YNNKEL (reference sequence). The CDR3 runs to 18 residues. V was clipped by 0 bases and J by 0 bases, with 18 bases between them. The CDR3 bases are TGTGCCAGCAGCCAAGAACAGCAAGGCGGCAGGCACTCCTACGAGCAGTACTTC. Protein product: CASSQEQQGGRHSYEQYF.

This clonotype was seen at least ten times. The chain recombines TRBV5-1 with TRBJ2-7; D unresolved. Germline CDR1 and CDR2: SGHRS and YFSETQ. The CDR3 loop spans 15 amino acids. With 0 bases removed from V and 0 bases from J, the gap between germline ends came to 10 bases. CDR3 amino acids: CASSLGNSPSYEQYF. In nucleotides, the CDR3 is TGCGCCAGCAGCTTGGGTAACAGTCCCTCCTACGAGCAGTACTTC.

The chain couples TRBV7-2 to TRBJ2-7, with 7 bases matching TRBD1. Germline CDR1 SGHTA, CDR2 FQGNSA. This CDR3 contains 13 residues. The trim removed 5 bases at V and 6 bases at J, leaving 7 bases unmatched. The DNA of the CDR3 is TGTGCCAGCAGCCCTGCGACAGGGTTCGAGCAGTACTTC. This sequence encodes CASSPATGFEQYF.

This clonotype was observed at least ten times. CDR3 region: CAISERLGTGMEQLREAFF. In DNA form, the CDR3 reads TGTGCCATCAGTGAACGGCTCGGGACAGGGATGGAACAATTGCGGGAAGCTTTCTTT. The V and J genes are TRBV10-3 and TRBJ1-1; TRBD1 matches at 9 bases. Germline lookup yields CDR1 ENHRY and CDR2 SYGVKD. Unmatched junction bases numbered 22, after V lost 3 bases and J lost 8 bases. The CDR3 consists of 19 residues.

This clonotype appeared a few times. The chain joins TRBV6-2 or TRBV6-3 to TRBJ1-2, with TRBD1 matching 7 bases. This CDR3 has 14 residues. J lost 3 bases, V lost 2 bases, and 3 bases had no gene match. Per the germline V gene, CDR1 is MNHEY and CDR2 is SVGEGT. CDR3 sequence reads: CASSYTTGYYGYTF. CDR3 sequence (DNA): TGTGCCAGCAGTTACACGACAGGGTACTATGGCTACACCTTC.

This clonotype came up a few times. The chain is built from TRBV4-3 and TRBJ1-1; the D is unclear. CDR3 size: 16 residues. V lost 0 bases and J 0 bases, leaving 11 bases between the germline ends. CDR1 is LGHNA and CDR2 is YSLEER in the germline V gene. The CDR3 is CASSQDVRLLNTEAFF. DNA of the CDR3: TGCGCCAGCAGCCAAGATGTTAGGCTGCTGAACACTGAAGCTTTCTTT.

This clonotype was observed at least ten times. The chain uses TRBV10-3 and TRBJ2-3, with D possibly being TRBD1 or TRBD2 (5 bases each). V lost 0 bases and J 9 bases, leaving 13 bases between the germline ends. CDR1 and CDR2 (germline): ENHRY, SYGVKD. The CDR3 totals 14 residues. CDR3 DNA sequence: TGTGCCATCAGTGAGTCTGGCCAGGGAGCAACGCAGTATTTT. Protein sequence: CAISESGQGATQYF.

This clonotype was counted many times. The V gene is TRBV25-1, the J gene TRBJ2-1, with 10 bases lining up with TRBD2. J gave up 4 bases and V 4 bases, and 7 bases lay outside the gene matches. CDR3 length: 16 residues. Germline CDR1 is MGHDK and CDR2 is SYGVNS. The CDR3 DNA reads TGTGCCAGCAGTGGTACTAGCGGGGCCATTTACAATGAGCAGTTCTTC. It encodes CASSGTSGAIYNEQFF.

This clonotype was recorded a few times. The V gene is TRBV28, the J gene TRBJ2-4, with D possibly matching TRBD2 (6 bases). Trimming took off 5 bases at V and 2 bases at J, with 16 bases between the two ends. The CDR3 is 16 residues long. The germline V gene has CDR1 MDHEN and CDR2 SYDVKM. This chain's CDR3 is CASSAGQYTSKNIQYF. In DNA form, the CDR3 reads TGTGCCAGCAGTGCGGGGCAGTATACGTCCAAAAACATTCAGTACTTC.

This CDR3 is CASGETSESTGELFF. The DNA of the CDR3 is TGTGCCAGCGGGGAGACCTCAGAATCCACCGGGGAGCTGTTTTTT. V is TRBV6-2 or TRBV6-3 and J is TRBJ2-2; D perhaps matches TRBD2 (5 bases). CDR3 length: 15 amino acids. The V end lost 8 bases, the J end lost 4 bases, and 17 bases lay between the germline ends. The germline V gene has CDR1 MNHEY and CDR2 SVGEGT.

There are many counts of this clonotype. This chain uses TRBV9 with TRBJ2-1, with D possibly matching TRBD2 (6 bases). The CDR3 is made up of 15 amino acids. Germline V gives CDR1 SGDLS, CDR2 YYNGEE. Trimming removed 3 bases from V and 2 bases from J, with 12 bases in between. CDR3 bases: TGTGCCAGCAGCGAAGCTAGCGTTCCCTACAATGAGCAGTTCTTC. Translating gives CASSEASVPYNEQFF.

The table lists this clonotype with many counts. This chain uses TRBV29-1 with TRBJ2-2, with no clear D. Germline V gene data show CDR1 as SQVTM and CDR2 as ANQGSEA. Trimming stripped 5 bases from V and 8 bases from J, with 9 bases between. CDR3 length: 11 amino acids. The CDR3 sequence is CSVFELGELFF. The CDR3 region has the DNA TGCAGCGTTTTTGAGCTTGGGGAGCTGTTTTTT.

This clonotype occurred many times. The chain carries TRBV5-6 and TRBJ2-7; 7 bases fit TRBD1. Germline CDR1 reads SGHDT; CDR2 reads YYEEEE. Germline trimming cut 2 bases from V and 6 bases from J; bases unmatched to any gene: 8. The CDR3 is 14 amino acids. CDR3 nucleotide sequence: TGTGCCAGCAGCTTACAGGGGTTTTCCATCGAGCAGTACTTC. Amino acids: CASSLQGFSIEQYF. Full variable domain (remainder filled in from reference TRBV5-6 and TRBJ2-7): DAGVTQSPTHLIKTRGQQVTLRCSPKSGHDTVSWYQQALGQGPQFIFQYYEEEERQRGNFPDRFSGHQFPNYSSELNVNALLLGDSALYLCASSLQGFSIEQYFGPGTRLTVT.